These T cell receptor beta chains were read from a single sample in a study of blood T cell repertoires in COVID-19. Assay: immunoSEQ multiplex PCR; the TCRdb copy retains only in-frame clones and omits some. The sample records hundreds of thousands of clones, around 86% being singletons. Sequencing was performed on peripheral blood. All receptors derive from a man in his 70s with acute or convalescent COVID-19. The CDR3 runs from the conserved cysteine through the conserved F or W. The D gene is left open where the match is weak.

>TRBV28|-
CASSLRGSYNSPLHF
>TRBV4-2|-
CASSDPQGNQPQHF
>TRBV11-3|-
CASSGDPFNHNEQFF
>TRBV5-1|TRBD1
CASSLLLQGDGYTF
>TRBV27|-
CASSFIGGYEQYF
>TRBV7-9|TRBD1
CASSSLDREDSPLHF
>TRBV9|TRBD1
CASSSDREFLNEQFF
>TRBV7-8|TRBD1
CASSQGTAGGNQPQHF
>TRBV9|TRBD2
CASSPGLAGHEQFF
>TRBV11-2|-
CASGQQMNTEAFF
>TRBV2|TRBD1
CASHPGQSYNEQFF
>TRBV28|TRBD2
CACGDYRLQYF
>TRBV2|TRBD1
CASSRDSSNQPQHF
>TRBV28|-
CASSSDPRNTQYF
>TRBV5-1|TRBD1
CASSLVGTGEETQYF
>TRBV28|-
CASSLGSSYNSPLHF
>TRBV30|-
CAWNGGPPSGYTF
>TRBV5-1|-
CASGEGWAGDTEAFF
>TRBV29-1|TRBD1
CSAPTGWVAGTQYF
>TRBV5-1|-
CASSVQGTDTQYF
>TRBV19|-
CATSIRGPRRTTYNEQFF
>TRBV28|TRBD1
CASSRTGGNNYGYTF
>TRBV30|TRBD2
CAWRGGSRVLEQFF
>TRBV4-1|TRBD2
CASSAQLAGGREQYF
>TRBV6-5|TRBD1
CASKADRALSYEQYF
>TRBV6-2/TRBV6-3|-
CASSAFGLLTQYF
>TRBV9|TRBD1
CASSAPPGQLASTDTQYF
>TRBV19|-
CASSIGLGTRLDIQYF
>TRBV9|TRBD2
CASSVGLAGGSNEQFF
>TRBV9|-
CASSVPDYEQYF
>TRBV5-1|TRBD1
CASVWAPTGNGYGYTF